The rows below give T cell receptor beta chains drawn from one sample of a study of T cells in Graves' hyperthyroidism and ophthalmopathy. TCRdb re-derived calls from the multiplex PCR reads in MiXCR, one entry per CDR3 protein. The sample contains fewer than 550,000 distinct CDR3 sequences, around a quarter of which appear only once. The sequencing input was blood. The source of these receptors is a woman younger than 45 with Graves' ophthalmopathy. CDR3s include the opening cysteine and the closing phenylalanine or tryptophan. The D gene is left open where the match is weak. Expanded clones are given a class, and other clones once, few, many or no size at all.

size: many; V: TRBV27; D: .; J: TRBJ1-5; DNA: TGTGCCAGCAGTTTATTTGCGGGAGCCCATGGCAATCAGCCCCAGCATTTT; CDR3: CASSLFAGAHGNQPQHF
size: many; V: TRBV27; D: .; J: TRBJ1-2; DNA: TGTGCCAGCAGTTTAATGGGAGAGGATTACTATGGCTACACCTTC; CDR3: CASSLMGEDYYGYTF
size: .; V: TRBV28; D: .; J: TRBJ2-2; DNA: TGTGCCAGCTTGACGAACACCGGGGAGCTGTTTTTT; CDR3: CASLTNTGELFF
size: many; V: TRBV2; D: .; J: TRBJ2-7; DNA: TGTGCCAGCACTGCTACTACGGAGCAGTACTTC; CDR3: CASTATTEQYF
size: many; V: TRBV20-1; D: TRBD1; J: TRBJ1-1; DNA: TGCAGTGCTAGTTTATTGACGGGACAGGGGTTCACTGAAGCTTTCTTT; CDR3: CSASLLTGQGFTEAFF
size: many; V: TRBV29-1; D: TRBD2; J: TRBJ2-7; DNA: TGCAGCGTTGAATCCGGGGGGGCCTACGAGCAGTACTTC; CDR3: CSVESGGAYEQYF
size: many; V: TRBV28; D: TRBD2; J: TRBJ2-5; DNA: TGTGCCAGCAGAGGGACTAGCGGGAGGGTTAAAGAGACCCAGTACTTC; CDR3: CASRGTSGRVKETQYF
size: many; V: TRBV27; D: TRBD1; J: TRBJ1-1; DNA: TGTGCCAGCAGCATACAGGGGGCTGAAGCTTTCTTT; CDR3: CASSIQGAEAFF
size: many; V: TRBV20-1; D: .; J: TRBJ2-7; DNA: TGCAGTGCGACCGACACCTTTATCTACGAGCAGTACTTC; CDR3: CSATDTFIYEQYF
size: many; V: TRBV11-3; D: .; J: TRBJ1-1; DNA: TGTGCCAGCAGCTTATCGACCGACACTGAAGCTTTCTTT; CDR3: CASSLSTDTEAFF
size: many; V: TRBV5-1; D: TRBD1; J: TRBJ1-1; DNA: TGCGCCAGCGGACAGGAGGGCCCAATCAACACTGAAGCTTTCTTT; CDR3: CASGQEGPINTEAFF
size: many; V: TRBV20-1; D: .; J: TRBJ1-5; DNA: TGCAGTGCCCCGGCAGTGTATAGCAATCAGCCCCAGCATTTT; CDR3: CSAPAVYSNQPQHF
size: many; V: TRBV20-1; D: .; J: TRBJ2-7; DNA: TGCAGCAGATCGGGGGTCCAACCCTACGAGCAGTACTTC; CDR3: CSRSGVQPYEQYF
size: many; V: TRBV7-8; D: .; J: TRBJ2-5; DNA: TGTGCCACCAAGAACAGGGTGTTAGGGGAGACCCAGTACTTC; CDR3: CATKNRVLGETQYF
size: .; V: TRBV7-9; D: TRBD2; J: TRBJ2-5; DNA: TGTGCCAGCAGCTCATCGCGACTAGCGCTACAAGAGACCCAGTACTTC; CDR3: CASSSSRLALQETQYF
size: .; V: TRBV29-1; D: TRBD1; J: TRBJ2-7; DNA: TGCAGCGTTGTAAAAGGATCAGGGGGTTACGAGCAGTACTTC; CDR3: CSVVKGSGGYEQYF
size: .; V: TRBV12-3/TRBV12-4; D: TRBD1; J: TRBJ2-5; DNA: TGTGCCAGCAGTCCCGACAGGGAGCGAGAGACCCAGTACTTC; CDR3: CASSPDRERETQYF
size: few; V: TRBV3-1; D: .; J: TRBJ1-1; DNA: TGTGCCAGCAGCCAAGAGTTAAGACAGGACGAGGGAAGCACTGAAGCTTTCTTT; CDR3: CASSQELRQDEGSTEAFF
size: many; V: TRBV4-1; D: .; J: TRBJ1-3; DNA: TGCGCCAGCAGCATTGCAGGGTGGGAGTCTGGAAACACCATATATTTT; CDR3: CASSIAGWESGNTIYF
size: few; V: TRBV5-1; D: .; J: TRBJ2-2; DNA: TGCGCCAGCAGCTTGGTCTCTGATCGGGAGCTGTTTTTT; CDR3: CASSLVSDRELFF
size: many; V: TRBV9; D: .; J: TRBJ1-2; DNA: TGTGCCAGCAGCGTAGTAGGGGACCCTAACTATGGCTACACCTTC; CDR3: CASSVVGDPNYGYTF
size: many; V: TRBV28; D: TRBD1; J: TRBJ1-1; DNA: TGTGCCATCCAGACAGGGCGAACTGAAGCTTTCTTT; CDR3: CAIQTGRTEAFF
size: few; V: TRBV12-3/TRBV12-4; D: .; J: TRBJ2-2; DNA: TGTGCCAGCAGTTTGTCGGAGAACACCGGGGAGCTGTGTTTT; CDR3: CASSLSENTGELCF
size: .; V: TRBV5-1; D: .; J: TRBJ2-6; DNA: TGCGCCAGCAGGGCCAGGCCCTCTGGGGCCAACGTCCTGACTTTC; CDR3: CASRARPSGANVLTF
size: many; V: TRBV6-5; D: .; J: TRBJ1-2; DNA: TGTGCCAGCAGTTACGGGCGGGCCGGCTATGGCTACACCTTC; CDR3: CASSYGRAGYGYTF
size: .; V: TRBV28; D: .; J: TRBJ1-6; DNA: TGTGCCAGCAGTTTGGGATCGGGCGGGTATAATTCACCCCTCCACTTT; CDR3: CASSLGSGGYNSPLHF
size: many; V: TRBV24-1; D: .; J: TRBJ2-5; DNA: TGTGCCACCAGGGGCTTCGGAGAGACCCAGTACTTC; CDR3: CATRGFGETQYF
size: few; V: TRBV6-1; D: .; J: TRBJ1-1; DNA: TGTGCCAGCAGTCGGCGTCAGCTGATTAACACTGAAGCTTTCTTT; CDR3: CASSRRQLINTEAFF
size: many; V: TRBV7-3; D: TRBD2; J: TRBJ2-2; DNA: TGTGCCAGCAGCCCCGGAACGCCCGGGGGGGGCACCGGGGAGCTGTTTTTT; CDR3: CASSPGTPGGGTGELFF
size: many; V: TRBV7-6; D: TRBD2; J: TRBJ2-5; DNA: TGTGCCAGCAGCTTTGGACGGCGGGGGGGCAAGGAGACCCAGTACTTC; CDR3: CASSFGRRGGKETQYF
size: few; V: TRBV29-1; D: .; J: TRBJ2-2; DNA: TGCAGCGTTGATATCGCCGGGGAGCTGTTTTTT; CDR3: CSVDIAGELFF
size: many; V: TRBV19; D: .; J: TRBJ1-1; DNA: TGTGCCAGTGTGGAGAGGGGTCTTGAAGCTTTCTTT; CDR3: CASVERGLEAFF
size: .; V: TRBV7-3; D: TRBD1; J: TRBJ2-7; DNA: TGTGCCAGCAGCTCCCAGGGGGACCTGCACGAGCAGTACTTC; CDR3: CASSSQGDLHEQYF
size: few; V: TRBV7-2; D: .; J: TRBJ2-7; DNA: TGTGCCAGCAGCTTTCTAACACGGGGTAACGAGCAGTACTTC; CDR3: CASSFLTRGNEQYF
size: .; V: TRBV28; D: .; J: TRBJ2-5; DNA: TGTGCCAGCACCCCGGGACACCTCGGGGAGACCCAGTACTTC; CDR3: CASTPGHLGETQYF
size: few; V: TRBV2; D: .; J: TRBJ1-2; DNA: TGTGCCAGCAGGGGGACGGAATTGACAGAGAACTATGGCTACACCTTC; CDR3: CASRGTELTENYGYTF
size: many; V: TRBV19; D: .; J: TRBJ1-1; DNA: TGTGCCAGTAGTATAGATCGGGGGACTGAAGCTTTCTTT; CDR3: CASSIDRGTEAFF
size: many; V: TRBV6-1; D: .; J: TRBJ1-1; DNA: TGTGCCAGCAGGCACCTCCTTGAAGCTTTCTTT; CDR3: CASRHLLEAFF
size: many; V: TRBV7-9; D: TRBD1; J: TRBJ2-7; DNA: TGTGCCCGCAGCCGCCAGACAGGGAACGAGCAGTACTTC; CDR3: CARSRQTGNEQYF
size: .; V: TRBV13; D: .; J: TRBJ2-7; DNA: TGTGCCAGCAGCTTAGAGGAGAGGGTCTACGAGCAGTACTTC; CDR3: CASSLEERVYEQYF
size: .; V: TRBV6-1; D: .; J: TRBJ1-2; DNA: TGTGCCAGCAATAAAGACAGCCCTAACTATGGCTACACCTTC; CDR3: CASNKDSPNYGYTF